The 10 T cell receptor beta chains in this list originate from one sample, sequenced in a study of control samples from healthy donors and cancer patients. Some clones are missing from TCRdb's copy, which holds only in-frame ones; the method was immunoSEQ multiplex PCR. The sample lists 90,000 to 100,000 clones; 90% were seen once. The sample consisted of blood. All receptors come from a woman aged 18-29 years in good health.

This sequence joins TRBV24-1 and TRBJ1-2, with 9 bases lining up with TRBD1. J gave up 4 bases and V 4 bases, and 3 bases lay outside the gene matches. The CDR3 is 14 residues long. CDR1 and CDR2 from the germline V gene are KGHDR and SFDVKD. CDR3 coding DNA: TGTGCCACCAGTGAGCGGGGACAGGGCTATGGCTACACCTTC. This codes for CATSERGQGYGYTF.

This clone showed up just a few times. This chain joins TRBV18 and TRBJ2-7, with 12 bases lining up with TRBD1. The germline CDR1 and CDR2 sequences are KGHSH and LQKENI. Trimming took 3 bases from V and 5 from J; bases not matched to a gene: 5. This CDR3 has 15 residues. The CDR3 loop is CASSPTGQGAHEQYF. In nucleotides, the CDR3 is TGTGCCAGCTCACCTACGGGACAGGGGGCCCACGAGCAGTACTTC.

Only one count was recorded for this clone. In DNA form, the CDR3 reads TGTGCCAGCAGCTTGGAGGGACCGGCGCCCACTGAAGCTTTCTTT. Translation: CASSLEGPAPTEAFF. The chain joins TRBV5-6 to TRBJ1-1, with D perhaps matching TRBD1 (5 bases). Trimming stripped 0 bases from V and 4 bases from J, with 13 bases between. Germline lookup yields CDR1 SGHDT and CDR2 YYEEEE. This CDR3 contains 15 residues.

The chain is built from TRBV18 and TRBJ2-7, with 12 bases aligning to TRBD2. CDR1 KGHSH and CDR2 LQKENI come from the germline V gene. The ends lost 6 bases at V and 1 base at J; junction bases unmatched: 7. The CDR3 is 16 residues long. The CDR3 coding sequence is TGTGCCAGCTCCCGAGGACTAGCGGGGCCTTCCTACGAGCAGTACTTC. Amino acid sequence: CASSRGLAGPSYEQYF.

The rearrangement links TRBV13 to TRBJ1-2; D gene ambiguous. The CDR3 length is 15 residues. Germline-derived CDR1 and CDR2 are PRHDT and FYEKMQ (reference sequence). V was clipped by 0 bases and J by 1 base, with 9 bases between them. DNA of the CDR3: TGTGCCAGCAGCTTAGGAGGAGGGTTTAACTATGGCTACACCTTC. Encoded protein: CASSLGGGFNYGYTF.

This clone turned up a few times. CDR3 DNA: TGTGCCAGCAGCTTAGACGGGACGGAAAGCAATGAGCAGTTCTTC. It is translated as CASSLDGTESNEQFF. The chain joins TRBV7-9 to TRBJ2-1, with D possibly called TRBD1 or TRBD2 (5 bases each). The CDR3 runs to 15 residues. V lost 1 base and J 6 bases, leaving 13 bases between the germline ends. Per germline, CDR1 SEHNR and CDR2 FQNEAQ (reference sequence).

The chain links TRBV6-5 to TRBJ2-2; perhaps TRBD1 as D (6 bases). Trimming took off 7 bases at V and 0 bases at J, with 12 bases between the two ends. This CDR3 has 15 residues. Looked up from germline, CDR1 is MNHEY and CDR2 is SVGAGI. The CDR3 DNA sequence: TGTGCCAGCACCGAGACAGGTTCGAACACCGGGGAGCTGTTTTTT. Amino acids: CASTETGSNTGELFF.

This clone occurred once. The rearrangement uses TRBV6-2 or TRBV6-3 and TRBJ1-5; D is unclear. V shed 0 bases and J shed 3 bases, with 6 bases lying between them. The CDR3 consists of 14 residues. Germline CDR1 and CDR2: MNHEY and SVGEGT. For the CDR3, the DNA is TGTGCCAGCAGTTACTCGGCCCTCAATCAGCCCCAGCATTTT. Translation: CASSYSALNQPQHF.

The rearrangement uses TRBV20-1 and TRBJ1-3; 9 bases are shared with TRBD1. CDR3 length: 14 residues. Germline V gene sequence: CDR1 DFQATT, CDR2 SNEGSKA (reference sequence). J was trimmed by 9 bases and V by 3 bases; bases with no gene match: 9. Here the CDR3 reads CSASIRDRATTIYF. The DNA of the CDR3 is TGCAGTGCTAGTATCCGGGACAGGGCCACCACCATATATTTT.

The rearrangement uses TRBV5-8 and TRBJ2-7, with TRBD2 matching 11 bases. The germline V gene encodes CDR1 SGHTS and CDR2 YDEGEE. The CDR3 runs 16 residues. With 0 bases clipped from V and 0 bases from J, the junction kept 2 bases outside the gene matches. CDR3 in amino acids: CASSLGLAGGSYEQYF. The CDR3 DNA follows: TGTGCCAGCAGCTTGGGGCTAGCGGGGGGCTCCTACGAGCAGTACTTC.